This is a list of T cell receptor beta chains from one sample in a study of chemoradiotherapy in HPV16-positive cancers. Clones were sequenced by immunoSEQ multiplex PCR, and TCRdb holds only the in-frame ones, with some missing. The table lists 20,000 to 25,000 clones, 70% to 90% of them singletons. This material consisted of blood, taken from a patient who underwent chemoradiotherapy. All receptors come from a human donor with HPV-associated anogenital cancer. Each CDR3 is given with its conserved first and last residue. A D gene is named only where the DNA matches it firmly. Only some rows state a clone size, as once, few, many or a class for expanded clones.

d_gene	j_gene	v_gene	abundance	CDR3nt	CDR3aa
NA	TRBJ1-5	TRBV6-5	NA	TGTGCCAGCAACGAGGTTGGGCCCCAGCATTTT	CASNEVGPQHF
NA	TRBJ1-1	TRBV18	NA	TGTGCCAGCTCAGACCGGACAGAGAACACTGAAGCTTTCTTT	CASSDRTENTEAFF
TRBD1	TRBJ1-1	TRBV7-9	NA	TGTGCCAGCACCCTATATGGGGACAGGGACACTGAAGCTTTCTTT	CASTLYGDRDTEAFF
NA	TRBJ1-4	TRBV5-1	NA	TGCGCCAGCAGCCGGACATTAGATAATGAAAAACTGTTTTTT	CASSRTLDNEKLFF
TRBD1	TRBJ2-7	TRBV5-1	NA	TGCGCCAGCAGCTTCGGACAGGAGCCCTCCTACGAGCAGTACTTC	CASSFGQEPSYEQYF
TRBD2	TRBJ2-5	TRBV10-1	NA	TGCGCCAGCGGGACTAGCGGTTTTTACCAAGAGACCCAGTACTTC	CASGTSGFYQETQYF
TRBD2	TRBJ2-2	TRBV27	NA	TGTGCCAGCAGTTTACTAGCGGGGGGATCAAGGGTGACCGGGGAGCTGTTTTTT	CASSLLAGGSRVTGELFF
NA	TRBJ1-2	TRBV30	NA	TGTGCCTGGAGTGTAACGTCCTATGGCTACACCTTC	CAWSVTSYGYTF
NA	TRBJ1-3	TRBV6-5	NA	TGTGCCAGCCAGGGCCGGGACTCTGGAAACACCATATATTTT	CASQGRDSGNTIYF
TRBD1	TRBJ2-2	TRBV6-5	NA	TGTGCCAGCAGACTCTCAGGGGGCAGGGGGGAGCTGTTTTTT	CASRLSGGRGELFF
NA	TRBJ1-6	TRBV5-1	NA	TGCGCCAGCAGGCCGATGCACAGGGAAGGTTCACCCCTCCACTTT	CASRPMHREGSPLHF
TRBD1	TRBJ2-5	TRBV5-1	few	TGCGCCAGCAGCTTGCAGACGAAACAGGGGGGACGGGAGACCCAGTACTTC	CASSLQTKQGGRETQYF
TRBD1	TRBJ2-5	TRBV7-3	NA	TGTGCCAGCAGCCCGACAGGGCAAGAGACCCAGTACTTC	CASSPTGQETQYF
NA	TRBJ1-3	TRBV7-8	once	TGTGCCAGCAGCTTATACCTCAAGAGCTCTGGAAACACCATATATTTT	CASSLYLKSSGNTIYF
TRBD1	TRBJ1-5	TRBV5-5	NA	TGTGCCAGCAGCTGGAAGGGACAGGGGGCTAATCAGCCCCAGCATTTT	CASSWKGQGANQPQHF
NA	TRBJ1-5	TRBV19	NA	TGTGCCAGTAGTATGGCAGGGTTGTCGCCCCAGCATTTT	CASSMAGLSPQHF
TRBD2	TRBJ2-5	TRBV7-7	NA	TGTGCCAGCGGCTCGACTCCCGGGGGGGAGACCCAGTACTTC	CASGSTPGGETQYF
NA	TRBJ2-1	TRBV27	NA	TGTGCCAGCAGTTCCTCCCCTGGGAAGGAGTTCTTC	CASSSSPGKEFF
NA	TRBJ2-7	TRBV7-2	NA	TGTGCCAGCAGCCCCCGAGGGGGCTACGAGCAGTACTTC	CASSPRGGYEQYF
NA	TRBJ1-1	TRBV7-9	NA	TGTGCCAGCAGCTTAGGTTCGGGGAGGGAAGCTTTCTTT	CASSLGSGREAFF
TRBD1	TRBJ1-3	TRBV5-6	NA	TGTGCCAGCAGGGGGACAGGGGGCTCTGGAAACACCATATATTTT	CASRGTGGSGNTIYF
TRBD1	TRBJ1-2	TRBV19	NA	TGTGCCAGTAACGTAATTTGGGGGACAGGGTGGGGAGGCTACACCTTC	CASNVIWGTGWGGYTF
NA	TRBJ2-5	TRBV4-3	few	TGCGCCAGCAGCCAAGACCGACAGCTACAAGGGCAGACCCAGTACTTC	CASSQDRQLQGQTQYF
NA	TRBJ1-4	TRBV11-2	NA	TGTGCCAGCAGCGTCACGGGAGGGATGGATGAAAAACTGTTTTTT	CASSVTGGMDEKLFF
NA	TRBJ2-1	TRBV11-2	NA	TGTGCCAGCAGTCTCATCGGCGGGTTAAACAATGAGCAGTTCTTC	CASSLIGGLNNEQFF
TRBD2	TRBJ2-5	TRBV15	NA	TGTGCCACCAGCAGTGGGGGGGGGACTAGCCAAGAGACCCAGTACTTC	CATSSGGGTSQETQYF
TRBD1	TRBJ2-2	TRBV19	NA	TGTGCCAGTAGTCAGACAGGGGAGGTCGGGGAGCTGTTTTTT	CASSQTGEVGELFF
TRBD2	TRBJ2-2	TRBV27	once	TGTGCCAGCACCGAAGGGAGGGCGTCCGGGGAGCCGTTTTTT	CASTEGRASGEPFF
NA	TRBJ1-2	TRBV30	NA	TGTGCCTGGAGTGTAAGGGGTGTAATCGCTTATGGCTACACCTTC	CAWSVRGVIAYGYTF
TRBD2	TRBJ2-5	TRBV7-2	NA	TGTGCCAGCAGCCGCGCTTTGACTAGCGGACAAGAGACCCAGTACTTC	CASSRALTSGQETQYF
NA	TRBJ2-1	TRBV4-3	NA	TGCGCCAGCAGCCAGGGAAGGGGACGGTCCTACAATGAGCAGTTCTTC	CASSQGRGRSYNEQFF
NA	TRBJ1-1	TRBV21-1	NA	TGTGCCAGCCCACCCCCCGGGCAGGGCAGAAACACTGAAGCTTTCTTT	CASPPPGQGRNTEAFF
NA	TRBJ2-5	TRBV7-7	NA	TGTGCCAGCAGCCTCGCCGACGGGGATGAAGAGACCCAGTACTTC	CASSLADGDEETQYF
NA	TRBJ1-1	TRBV27	few	TGTGCCAGCAGTTCTCCGGGCCTGAACACTGAAGCTTTCTTT	CASSSPGLNTEAFF
NA	TRBJ1-1	TRBV5-4	NA	TGTGCCAGCAGCCTGGACAGCTTGAACACTGAAGCTTTCTTT	CASSLDSLNTEAFF
NA	TRBJ2-7	TRBV30	NA	TGTGCCTGGAGTGAAACCTACGAGCAGTACTTC	CAWSETYEQYF
TRBD2	TRBJ2-5	TRBV12-5	NA	TGTGCTAGTGGTTTAGGGACTAGAGCTAGTGAGACCCAGTACTTC	CASGLGTRASETQYF